These 25 T cell receptor beta chains originate from one sample sequenced in a study of blood T cell repertoires in COVID-19 (dated by TCRdb to the early 2020s). The receptor library was made with the immunoSEQ multiplex PCR assay. In TCRdb, the immuneACCESS table is reduced to in-frame sequences with V and J assigned. These tables do not hold every clone; where another copy was compared, an unresolved V gene accounts for under half, and the others remain unexplained. The sample data list some 55,000 clones, and around 87% of these were observed just once. The top ten clonotypes cover around 6.6% of the sample. Sequenced input: peripheral blood. Receptors originate from a man in his sixties with acute or convalescent COVID-19.

The V and J genes are TRBV10-3 and TRBJ2-1; 11 positions match TRBD2. The CDR3 sequence is 16 residues long. Germline loops: CDR1 ENHRY, CDR2 SYGVKD. The J segment lost 7 bases and the V segment lost 0 bases, leaving 5 bases of the junction unmatched. CDR3 in amino acids: CAISESLAGGLNEQFF. CDR3 bases: TGTGCCATCAGTGAGTCCTTAGCGGGGGGGTTGAATGAGCAGTTCTTC.

The chain employs TRBV30 and TRBJ1-6; TRBD1 matches at 8 bases. The CDR3 is 13 residues long. V shed 5 bases, J shed 5 bases, and the junction held 2 bases outside the gene matches. Per germline, CDR1 GTSNPN and CDR2 SVGIG (reference sequence). CDR3 DNA: TGTGCCTGGCAGGGGGCCGATAATTCACCCCTCCACTTT. The encoded protein is CAWQGADNSPLHF.

The chain couples TRBV3-1 (or the pseudogene TRBV3-2) to TRBJ2-5; D possibly corresponds to TRBD2 (6 bases). The V and J ends lost 5 bases and 3 bases respectively, with 10 bases between them. The CDR3 runs to 13 residues. From germline, CDR1 is LGHDT and CDR2 YNNKEL (reference sequence). The CDR3 loop reads CASSLGLEETQYF. CDR3 DNA: TGTGCCAGCAGCTTGGGACTGGAAGAGACCCAGTACTTC.

The rearrangement joins TRBV5-6 to TRBJ1-2; the D is unclear. Per the germline V gene, CDR1 is SGHDT and CDR2 is YYEEEE. Trimming pared 3 bases from V and 5 bases from J, leaving 8 bases between. This CDR3 spans 12 amino acids. CDR3 loop: CASSSGIYGYTF. The CDR3 DNA follows: TGTGCCAGCAGCTCGGGAATTTATGGCTACACCTTC.

This chain joins TRBV2 and TRBJ1-6; D is unresolved. Trimming pared 8 bases from V and 8 bases from J, leaving 19 bases between. This CDR3 region has 15 residues. CDR1 and CDR2 (germline): SNHLY, FYNNEI. In DNA, the CDR3 is TGTGCCAGCCGACGATTTCGTGAGCGGTATTCACCCCTCCACTTT. This translates into CASRRFRERYSPLHF.

V gene TRBV5-1 combines with J gene TRBJ2-5; possibly TRBD2 for D (6 bases). The CDR3 runs to 15 residues. CDR1 is SGHRS, CDR2 YFSETQ, per germline. Trimming took off 4 bases at V and 0 bases at J, with 13 bases between the two ends. CDR3 sequence (DNA): TGCGCCAGCAGCCGCGGGGACCGGTACCAAGAGACCCAGTACTTC. Protein sequence: CASSRGDRYQETQYF.

J is TRBJ1-2 and V is TRBV6-2 or TRBV6-3; 7 nucleotides agree with TRBD1. J was trimmed by 3 bases and V by 5 bases; bases with no gene match: 12. This CDR3 spans 16 amino acids. CDR1 and CDR2 from the germline V gene are MNHEY and SVGEGT. The CDR3 is CASSPRQGSGDYGYTF. CDR3 in DNA: TGTGCCAGCAGTCCGAGACAGGGTAGCGGAGACTATGGCTACACCTTC.

The chain uses TRBV18 and TRBJ1-2; D ambiguous. This CDR3 has 12 amino acids. Germline-derived CDR1 and CDR2 are KGHSH and LQKENI. The V and J ends lost 3 bases and 2 bases respectively, with 4 bases between them. CDR3 sequence reads: CASSPENYGYTF. Written as DNA, the CDR3 is TGTGCCAGCTCACCCGAGAACTATGGCTACACCTTC.

This sequence joins TRBV3-1 (or the pseudogene TRBV3-2) and TRBJ2-1, with 7 bases identical to TRBD2. V dropped 10 bases and J dropped 15; count of bases not matched to a gene: 12. The CDR3 totals 11 residues. CDR1 is LGHDT and CDR2 is YNNKEL in the germline V gene (reference sequence). The CDR3 reads CATRGDSKAFF. The CDR3 DNA sequence: TGTGCCACCCGGGGGGACTCCAAGGCGTTCTTC.

This clone is medium-sized (0.01 to 0.1%) within its sample. Here the CDR3 DNA reads TGTGCCAGCAGTTCCTTCGGCTATGGCTACACCTTC. It codes for CASSSFGYGYTF. This chain joins TRBV6-2 or TRBV6-3 and TRBJ1-2; unclear D gene. V gave up 4 bases and J gave up 4 bases, with 7 bases separating them. The germline CDR1 and CDR2 sequences are MNHEY and SVGEGT. The CDR3 runs 12 residues.

This clone was seen only once. The chain employs TRBV5-8 and TRBJ2-1; the match to TRBD1 covers 8 bases. The CDR3 runs to 15 residues. Germline CDR1 SGHTS, CDR2 YDEGEE. Unmatched junction bases numbered 10, after V lost 4 bases and J lost 7 bases. The CDR3 DNA reads TGTGCCAGCAGCCCTCAGGGGGCATTGGGAAATGAGCAGTTCTTC. Translated: CASSPQGALGNEQFF. Combining the CDR3 with reference TRBV5-8 and TRBJ2-1 gives the whole variable domain EAGVTQSPTHLIKTRGQQATLRCSPISGHTSVYWYQQALGLGLQFLLWYDEGEERNRGNFPPRFSGRQFPNYSSELNVNALELEDSALYLCASSPQGALGNEQFFGPGTRLTVL.

CDR3 coding DNA: TGTGCCTGGACAGGGTTCGGGACAGGGAATGAAAAACTGTTTTTT. Residues: CAWTGFGTGNEKLFF. The genes are TRBV30 and TRBJ1-4; 9 positions match TRBD1. CDR3 length equals 15 residues. V was pared by 4 bases and J by 5 bases, with 8 bases of the junction left unmatched. Germline V lookup: CDR1 GTSNPN, CDR2 SVGIG (reference sequence).

The chain links TRBV9 to TRBJ2-3, with D hard to call. The germline V gene has CDR1 SGDLS and CDR2 YYNGEE. The V end lost 0 bases, the J end lost 4 bases, and 12 bases lay between the germline ends. There are 15 residues in the CDR3. CDR3 protein: CASSVGGADSDTQYF. As DNA, the CDR3 is TGTGCCAGCAGCGTAGGAGGAGCTGACTCAGATACGCAGTATTTT.

J is TRBJ2-1 and V is TRBV19; 9 bases fit TRBD2. This CDR3 is 18 amino acids long. The germline gives CDR1 LNHDA, CDR2 SQIVND (reference sequence). Trimming at V came to 5 bases and at J to 6 bases, leaving 17 bases not matched to a gene. CDR3 DNA sequence: TGTGCCAGTAGTCGCCGAAATAACCGAGGACTAGCGAGCAATGAGCAGTTCTTC. It specifies CASSRRNNRGLASNEQFF.

The chain uses TRBV10-3 and TRBJ2-2, with D maybe TRBD1 (7 bases). The V end was cut by 6 bases, the J end by 0 bases, with 11 bases between. This CDR3 is 15 amino acids long. Germline CDR1 is ENHRY and CDR2 is SYGVKD. CDR3: CAIREGTANTGELFF. The CDR3 DNA is TGTGCCATCAGGGAGGGGACAGCGAACACCGGGGAGCTGTTTTTT.

As DNA, the CDR3 is TGTGCCAGCAGTGATCCGACAGTACCTGAAGCTTTCTTT. This gives the protein CASSDPTVPEAFF. The J gene is TRBJ1-1, the V gene TRBV6-1, with D perhaps TRBD1 (5 bases). The germline gives CDR1 MNHNS, CDR2 SASEGT. The CDR3 has 13 residues. Trimming pared 3 bases from V and 6 bases from J, leaving 11 bases between.

The gene calls are TRBV27 and TRBJ2-5, with TRBD2 matching over 10 bases. CDR3 length: 16 residues. Germline CDR1 is MNHEY and CDR2 is SMNVEV (reference sequence). Trimming cost V 7 bases and J 1 base; bases outside gene matches: 9. The CDR3, as DNA: TGTGCCAGCAAGACCCTACTAGCGGGGACCCAAGAGACCCAGTACTTC. It translates to CASKTLLAGTQETQYF.

CDR3 in DNA: TGTGCCAGCAGTTTATCGTACAGGCTCGCTGGAAACACCATATATTTT. The encoded protein is CASSLSYRLAGNTIYF. The chain carries TRBV27 and TRBJ1-3, with D perhaps matching TRBD1 (5 bases). From germline, CDR1 is MNHEY and CDR2 SMNVEV (reference sequence). This CDR3 has 16 residues. Trimming took 0 bases from V and 2 from J, leaving 11 bases between them.

The V gene is TRBV2, the J gene TRBJ1-5, with no clear D. Germline V gene data show CDR1 as SNHLY and CDR2 as FYNNEI. The CDR3 is made up of 13 amino acids. The germline V and J ends were trimmed by 6 bases and 2 bases, with 8 bases remaining between them. CDR3 region: CASSYLGNQPQHF. For the CDR3, the DNA is TGTGCCAGCAGCTATTTGGGCAATCAGCCCCAGCATTTT.

This chain links TRBV12-3 or TRBV12-4 with TRBJ1-2, with TRBD1 matching over 10 bases. This CDR3 contains 13 residues. The V segment lost 6 bases and the J segment 7 bases; nucleotides outside the gene matches: 5. CDR3: CASSIGTGVGYTF. CDR3 nucleotide sequence: TGTGCCAGCAGCATCGGGACAGGGGTTGGCTACACCTTC.

The count of this clone is one. The chain uses TRBV11-2 and TRBJ1-1; no firm D call. Trimming removed 1 base at V and 5 bases at J, with 8 bases between. Germline V CDR1 and CDR2: SGHAT, FQNNGV. The CDR3 loop spans 13 amino acids. CDR3 residues: CASSLVFGTEAFF. Written as DNA, the CDR3 is TGTGCCAGCAGCTTAGTGTTCGGGACTGAAGCTTTCTTT.

The gene calls are TRBV11-2 and TRBJ2-7; maybe TRBD1 (6 bases). V lost 4 bases and J lost 3, with 7 bases in between. Per germline, CDR1 SGHAT and CDR2 FQNNGV. The CDR3 runs 12 residues. In DNA form, the CDR3 reads TGTGCCAGCAGCTACAGGGACTACGAGCAGTACTTC. Translating gives CASSYRDYEQYF.

This chain connects TRBV6-1 to TRBJ1-2, with no clear D. The germline V and J ends were trimmed by 2 bases and 4 bases, with 8 bases remaining between them. CDR3 length: 13 amino acids. Germline CDR1 MNHNS, CDR2 SASEGT. The CDR3 nucleotides are TGTGCCAGCAGTGAAAGTTTCGGCTATGGCTACACCTTC. It codes for CASSESFGYGYTF.

Note on this clone: In the same sample, other DNA sequences code for this CDR3. The V gene is TRBV3-1 (or the pseudogene TRBV3-2), the J gene TRBJ1-1; a possible D gene is TRBD1 (5 bases). This CDR3 has 14 residues. Germline CDR1 and CDR2: LGHDT and YNNKEL (reference sequence). The germline V and J ends were trimmed by 1 base and 1 base, with 7 bases remaining between them. In DNA, the CDR3 is TGTGCCAGCAGCCAAGTGGGGGGGAACACTGAAGCTTTCTTT. Encoded protein: CASSQVGGNTEAFF.

The chain carries TRBV6-5 and TRBJ1-1; the D is unclear. Looked up from germline, CDR1 is MNHEY and CDR2 is SVGAGI. V shed 0 bases and J shed 4 bases, with 9 bases lying between them. The CDR3 runs to 14 residues. Here the CDR3 reads CASSYSRQSTEAFF. The CDR3 DNA sequence: TGTGCCAGCAGTTACTCGAGACAATCCACTGAAGCTTTCTTT.